This T cell receptor (beta chain) was observed in a study of identifying expanded T cells in peripheral blood. The study's findings and limits: Differentially abundant clones: roughly 1.2 between replicates, 16.4 at two to three weeks, approximately 18 at four. Clone count variance between roughly 2-week samples rose with total template count.

In the case of this clone: What it binds is not known.

Repertoires were generated with immunoSEQ multiplex PCR, while TCRdb's copy carries only in-frame clones and drops some. This table holds some 72,000 clones, almost 90% found once. The CDR3 consists of 13 residues. J gave up 6 bases and V 8 bases, and 7 bases lay outside the gene matches. The germline gives CDR1 LNHDA, CDR2 SQIVND (reference sequence). V and J are TRBV19 and TRBJ2-7; TRBD2 aligns across 10 bases. This receptor was taken from a person aged 18-70 years in good health. The sequencing input was blood. This CDR3 is CASSSGSRSEQYF. The CDR3, as DNA: TGTGCCAGTTCTAGCGGGAGTCGGAGCGAGCAGTACTTC.